The next 5 T cell receptor beta chains were all read from a single sample in a study of shared T cell receptors in the human thymus. Data came from immunoSEQ multiplex PCR; TCRdb stores just in-frame clones and leaves some out. The table has hundreds of thousands of clones, around three quarters seen once; the top ten hold 0.013%. This sample also appeared in a second study, on human thymus T cells.

Sequenced input: thymocytes. The receptors stem from a boy less than two years old with a congenital heart defect.

V is TRBV28 and J is TRBJ2-1, with a weak D call TRBD2 (5 bases). Trimming took off 5 bases at V and 8 bases at J, with 13 bases between the two ends. From germline, CDR1 is MDHEN and CDR2 SYDVKM. The CDR3 runs 13 residues. The DNA for the CDR3 is TGTGCCAGCAGTCCTTCCACTAGGGATGAGCAGTTCTTC. Encoded protein: CASSPSTRDEQFF. The entire variable domain, with the rest obtained from reference TRBV28 and TRBJ2-1, is as follows: DVKVTQSSRYLVKRTGEKVFLECVQDMDHENMFWYRQDPGLGLRLIYFSYDVKMKEKGDIPEGYSVSREKKERFSLILESASTNQTSMYLCASSPSTRDEQFFGPGTRLTVL.

The gene calls are TRBV9 and TRBJ1-4, with 7 bases lining up with TRBD1. Trimming cost V 4 bases and J 6 bases; bases outside gene matches: 9. The CDR3 covers 15 residues. From germline, CDR1 is SGDLS and CDR2 YYNGEE. In DNA form, the CDR3 reads TGTGCCAGCAGCCCCCGGACAGGATTCTATGAAAAACTGTTTTTT. Protein sequence: CASSPRTGFYEKLFF.

The chain employs TRBV7-8 and TRBJ2-7; 8 bases align to TRBD2. Germline trimming cut 1 base from V and 1 base from J; bases unmatched to any gene: 6. Looked up from germline, CDR1 is SGHVS and CDR2 is FQNEAQ. The CDR3 contains 16 residues. This CDR3 is CASSLGAREASYEQYF. The CDR3, as DNA: TGTGCCAGCAGCTTAGGTGCGCGGGAGGCTTCCTACGAGCAGTACTTC.

This sequence joins TRBV27 and TRBJ2-7; D unclear. V lost 5 bases to trimming and J lost 0 bases, with 14 bases between them. CDR1 and CDR2 from the germline V gene are MNHEY and SMNVEV (reference sequence). This CDR3 contains 15 residues. CDR3 residues: CASSPMPRSSYEQYF. CDR3 in DNA: TGTGCCAGCAGTCCGATGCCGCGCTCCTCCTACGAGCAGTACTTC.

This clone was recorded a few times. This rearrangement joins TRBV15 to TRBJ2-2; maybe TRBD2 (6 bases). The CDR3 has 12 residues. From germline, CDR1 is LNHNV and CDR2 YYDKDF (reference sequence). Trimming left V 8 bases short and J 6 bases short, with 10 bases between. The CDR3 is CATGGWAGELFF. CDR3 bases: TGTGCCACCGGGGGGTGGGCCGGGGAGCTGTTTTTT.